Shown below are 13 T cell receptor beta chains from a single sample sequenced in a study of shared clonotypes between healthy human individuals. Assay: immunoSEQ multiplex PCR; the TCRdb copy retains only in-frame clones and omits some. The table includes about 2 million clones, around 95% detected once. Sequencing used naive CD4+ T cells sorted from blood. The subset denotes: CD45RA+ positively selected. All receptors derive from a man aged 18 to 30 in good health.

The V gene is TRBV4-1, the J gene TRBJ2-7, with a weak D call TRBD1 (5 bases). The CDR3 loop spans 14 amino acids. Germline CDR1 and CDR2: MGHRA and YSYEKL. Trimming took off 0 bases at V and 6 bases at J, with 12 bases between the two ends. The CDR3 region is CASSQETAFGEQYF. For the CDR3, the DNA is TGCGCCAGCAGCCAAGAGACAGCTTTCGGCGAGCAGTACTTC.

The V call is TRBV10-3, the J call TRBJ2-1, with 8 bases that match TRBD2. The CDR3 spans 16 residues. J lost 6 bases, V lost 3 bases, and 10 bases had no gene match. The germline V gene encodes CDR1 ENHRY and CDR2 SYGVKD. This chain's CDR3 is CAISELTSGVGNEQFF. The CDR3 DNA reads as TGTGCCATCAGTGAACTTACTAGCGGAGTCGGCAATGAGCAGTTCTTC.

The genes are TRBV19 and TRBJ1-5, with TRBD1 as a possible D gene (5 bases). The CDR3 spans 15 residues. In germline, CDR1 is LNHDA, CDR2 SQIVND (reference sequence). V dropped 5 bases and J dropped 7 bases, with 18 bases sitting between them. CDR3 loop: CASSALGEGRQPQHF. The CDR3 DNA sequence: TGTGCCAGTAGTGCACTTGGGGAGGGGCGGCAGCCCCAGCATTTT.

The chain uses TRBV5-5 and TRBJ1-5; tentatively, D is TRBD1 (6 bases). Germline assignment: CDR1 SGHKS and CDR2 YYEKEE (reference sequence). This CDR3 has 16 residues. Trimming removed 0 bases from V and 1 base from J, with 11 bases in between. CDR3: CASSLEFGQSNQPQHF. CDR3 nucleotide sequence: TGTGCCAGCAGCTTGGAGTTTGGACAGAGCAATCAGCCCCAGCATTTT.

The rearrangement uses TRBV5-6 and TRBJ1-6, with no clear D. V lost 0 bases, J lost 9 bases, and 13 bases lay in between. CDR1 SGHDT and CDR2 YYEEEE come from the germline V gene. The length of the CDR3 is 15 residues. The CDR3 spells CASSLDPIPASPLHF. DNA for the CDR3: TGTGCCAGCAGCTTGGACCCCATCCCGGCTTCACCCCTCCACTTT. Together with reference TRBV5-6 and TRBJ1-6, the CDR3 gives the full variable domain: DAGVTQSPTHLIKTRGQQVTLRCSPKSGHDTVSWYQQALGQGPQFIFQYYEEEERQRGNFPDRFSGHQFPNYSSELNVNALLLGDSALYLCASSLDPIPASPLHFGNGTRLTVT.

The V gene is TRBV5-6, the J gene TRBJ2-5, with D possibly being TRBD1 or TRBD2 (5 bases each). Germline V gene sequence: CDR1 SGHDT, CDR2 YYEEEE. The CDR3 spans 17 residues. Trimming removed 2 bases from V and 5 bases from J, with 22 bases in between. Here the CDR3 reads CASSFIPGRHTVETQYF. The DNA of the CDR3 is TGTGCCAGCAGCTTCATACCGGGACGGCATACGGTGGAGACCCAGTACTTC.

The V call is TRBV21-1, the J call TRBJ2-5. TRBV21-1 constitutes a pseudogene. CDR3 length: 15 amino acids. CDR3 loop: CASSKEVTYQETQYF. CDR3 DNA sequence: TGTGCCAGCAGCAAAGAGGTCACCTACCAAGAGACCCAGTACTTC.

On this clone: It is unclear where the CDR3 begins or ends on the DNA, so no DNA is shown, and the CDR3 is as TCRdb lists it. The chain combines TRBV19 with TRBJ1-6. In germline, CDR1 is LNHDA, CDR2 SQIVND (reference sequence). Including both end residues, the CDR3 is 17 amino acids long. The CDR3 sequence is CASSLSILAEPNSPLHF.

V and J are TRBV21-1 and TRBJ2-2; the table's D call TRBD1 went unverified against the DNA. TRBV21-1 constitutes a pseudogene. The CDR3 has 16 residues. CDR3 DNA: TGTGCCAGCAGCAAAGTCCACAGGGGGCTAGCCGGGGAGCTGTTTTTT. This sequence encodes CASSKVHRGLAGELFF.

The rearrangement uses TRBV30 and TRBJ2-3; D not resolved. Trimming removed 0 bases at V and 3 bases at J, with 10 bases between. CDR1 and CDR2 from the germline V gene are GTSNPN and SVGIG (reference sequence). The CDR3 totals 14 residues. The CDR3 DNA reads TGTGCCTGGAGTGTGGCCGTTACGACAGATACGCAGTATTTT. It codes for CAWSVAVTTDTQYF.

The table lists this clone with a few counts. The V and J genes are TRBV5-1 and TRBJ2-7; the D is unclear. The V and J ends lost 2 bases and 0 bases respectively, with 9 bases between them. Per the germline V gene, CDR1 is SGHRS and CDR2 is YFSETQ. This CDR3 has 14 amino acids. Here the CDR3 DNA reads TGCGCCAGCAGCTTTTTGGGGTACTCCTACGAGCAGTACTTC. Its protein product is CASSFLGYSYEQYF.

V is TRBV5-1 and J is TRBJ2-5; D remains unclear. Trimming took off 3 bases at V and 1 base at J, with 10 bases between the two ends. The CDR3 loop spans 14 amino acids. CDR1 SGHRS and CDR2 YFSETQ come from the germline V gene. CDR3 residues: CASSSDPGQETQYF. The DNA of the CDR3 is TGCGCCAGCAGCTCAGACCCGGGCCAAGAGACCCAGTACTTC. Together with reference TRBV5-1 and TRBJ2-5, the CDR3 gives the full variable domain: KAGVTQTPRYLIKTRGQQVTLSCSPISGHRSVSWYQQTPGQGLQFLFEYFSETQRNKGNFPGRFSGRQFSNSRSEMNVSTLELGDSALYLCASSSDPGQETQYFGPGTRLLVL.

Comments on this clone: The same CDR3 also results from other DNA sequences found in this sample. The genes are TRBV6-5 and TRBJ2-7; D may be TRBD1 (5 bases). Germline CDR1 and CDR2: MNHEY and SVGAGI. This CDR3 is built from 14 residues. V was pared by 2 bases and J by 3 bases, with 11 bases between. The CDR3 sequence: CASSYPGQGYEQYF. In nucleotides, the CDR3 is TGTGCCAGCAGTTACCCAGGGCAGGGCTACGAGCAGTACTTC.